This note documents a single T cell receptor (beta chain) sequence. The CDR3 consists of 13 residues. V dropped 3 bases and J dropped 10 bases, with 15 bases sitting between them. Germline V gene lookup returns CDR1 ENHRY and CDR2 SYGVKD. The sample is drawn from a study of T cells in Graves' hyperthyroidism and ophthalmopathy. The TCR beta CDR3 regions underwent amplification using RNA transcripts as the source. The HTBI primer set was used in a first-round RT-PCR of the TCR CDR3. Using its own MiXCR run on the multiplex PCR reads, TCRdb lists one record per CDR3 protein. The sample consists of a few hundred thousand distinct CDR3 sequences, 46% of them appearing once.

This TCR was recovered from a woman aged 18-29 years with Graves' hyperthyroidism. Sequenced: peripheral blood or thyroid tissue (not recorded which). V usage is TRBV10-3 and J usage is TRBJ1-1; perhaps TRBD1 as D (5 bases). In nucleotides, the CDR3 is TGTGCCATCAGTGAATGGGGGGGAAATGGAGCTTTCTTT. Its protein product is CAISEWGGNGAFF.